The present TCR beta chain was sequenced within a study of a mutant IDH1 vaccine in newly diagnosed glioma. Turning to the study itself: Patients under treatment included 62.5% males and about 38% females and had a mean age of around 43 years. Scheduled at week 35, visit V12 preceded visit V13, held at week 47. Most had both radiotherapy and temozolomide beforehand; others had only one.

TCRdb's copy holds only in-frame clones and misses some; the assay was immunoSEQ multiplex PCR. The data contain approximately 47,000 clones, around 90% of them singletons. As to time point: week 35, safety follow-up. The investigators gave 300 ug of mutant IDH1 20-mer peptide in each vaccine dose, together with topical imiquimod. Worth noting for this clone: Its antigen is currently unknown.

Source: PBMCs, taken from a glioma patient whose treatment included an IDH1 peptide vaccine. The TCR was taken from a woman aged 40 to 49 with glioma.

The DNA for the CDR3 is TGCGCCAGCAGCCAACCACTGGCCTCCTACGAGCAGTACTTC. This translates into CASSQPLASYEQYF. The V and J genes are TRBV4-1 and TRBJ2-7; D remains ambiguous. V lost 2 bases and J lost 0, with 8 bases in between. CDR1 and CDR2 from the germline V gene are MGHRA and YSYEKL. The CDR3 is 14 residues long.